The 9 T cell receptor beta chains below were found in one sample sequenced in a study of cytomegalovirus exposure and HLA in healthy donors. The PCR ran on 60 Vbeta and 13 Jbeta primers. TCRdb keeps only in-frame clones here, not all; method: immunoSEQ multiplex PCR. The profile shows 100,000 to 150,000 clones, over 75% of them singletons. Sequencing used PBMCs. These receptors came from a man aged 25 to 40 in good health and CMV-seronegative.

This clone was counted between two and nine times. The gene calls are TRBV13 and TRBJ1-5; a weak D match, TRBD1 (5 bases). From germline, CDR1 is PRHDT and CDR2 FYEKMQ (reference sequence). CDR3 length: 14 residues. Trimming left V 6 bases short and J 6 bases short, with 15 bases between. The CDR3 protein is CASSYSRVGQPQHF. CDR3 DNA sequence: TGTGCCAGCAGTTATTCCAGGGTGGGTCAGCCCCAGCATTTT.

The chain carries TRBV4-1 and TRBJ2-5; TRBD1 matches 7 bases. Germline assignment: CDR1 MGHRA and CDR2 YSYEKL. Trimming cost V 3 bases and J 2 bases; bases outside gene matches: 9. This CDR3 has 16 amino acids. The CDR3 is CASSQNPGQPQETQYF. In DNA, the CDR3 is TGCGCCAGCAGCCAGAATCCGGGACAGCCTCAAGAGACCCAGTACTTC.

J is TRBJ2-1 and V is TRBV19, with 7 bases that match TRBD2. CDR3 length: 15 residues. The germline CDR1 and CDR2 sequences are LNHDA and SQIVND (reference sequence). The V segment lost 5 bases and the J segment 5 bases; nucleotides outside the gene matches: 9. Here the CDR3 DNA reads TGTGCCAGTAGTGCATCCTCCGCGGGGGACAATGAGCAGTTCTTC. It translates to CASSASSAGDNEQFF.

The CDR3 sequence is CASSVVSDRVGETQYF. CDR3 DNA: TGTGCCAGCAGCGTAGTTTCGGACAGGGTGGGAGAGACCCAGTACTTC. The J gene is TRBJ2-5, the V gene TRBV9, with 8 bases aligning to TRBD1. The CDR3 totals 16 residues. CDR1 and CDR2 from the germline V gene are SGDLS and YYNGEE. The ends lost 0 bases at V and 4 bases at J; junction bases unmatched: 8.

The chain combines TRBV2 with TRBJ2-5; a weak D match, TRBD2 (5 bases). The CDR3 loop spans 13 amino acids. CDR1 is SNHLY and CDR2 is FYNNEI in the germline V gene. V was cut by 4 bases and J by 7 bases, with 13 bases left in between. This CDR3 is CASSAETSGTQYF. As DNA, the CDR3 is TGTGCCAGCAGTGCCGAGACGAGCGGGACCCAGTACTTC.

The V gene is TRBV2, the J gene TRBJ2-6; 10 bases line up with TRBD1. The V segment lost 6 bases and the J segment 2 bases; nucleotides outside the gene matches: 1. In germline, CDR1 is SNHLY, CDR2 FYNNEI. The CDR3 spans 15 residues. The CDR3 DNA reads TGTGCCAGCAGGGGGACAGGGGCTGGGGCCAACGTCCTGACTTTC. This codes for CASRGTGAGANVLTF.

The chain joins TRBV7-9 to TRBJ1-5; TRBD1 agrees at 8 bases. V trimming: 6 bases; J trimming: 6 bases; junction bases outside the gene matches: 7. The CDR3 extends over 14 amino acids. CDR1 and CDR2 (germline): SEHNR, FQNEAQ (reference sequence). CDR3 nucleotide sequence: TGTGCCAGCAGTCCTGACAGGGGAGGTCAGCCCCAGCATTTT. Translating gives CASSPDRGGQPQHF.

The genes are TRBV14 and TRBJ1-3; D is unclear. The CDR3 runs 14 residues. In germline, CDR1 is SGHDN, CDR2 FVKESK. V lost 4 bases to trimming and J lost 0 bases, with 7 bases between them. The CDR3 loop reads CASSLSNSGNTIYF. For the CDR3, the DNA is TGTGCCAGCAGCCTGAGCAACTCTGGAAACACCATATATTTT.

V gene TRBV10-3 combines with J gene TRBJ1-1; 8 bases agree with TRBD1. J gave up 1 base and V 6 bases, and 4 bases lay outside the gene matches. CDR3 length: 14 amino acids. Germline V gene data show CDR1 as ENHRY and CDR2 as SYGVKD. For the CDR3, the DNA is TGTGCCATCAGCAAACAGGGGGGGAACACTGAAGCTTTCTTT. It is translated as CAISKQGGNTEAFF.